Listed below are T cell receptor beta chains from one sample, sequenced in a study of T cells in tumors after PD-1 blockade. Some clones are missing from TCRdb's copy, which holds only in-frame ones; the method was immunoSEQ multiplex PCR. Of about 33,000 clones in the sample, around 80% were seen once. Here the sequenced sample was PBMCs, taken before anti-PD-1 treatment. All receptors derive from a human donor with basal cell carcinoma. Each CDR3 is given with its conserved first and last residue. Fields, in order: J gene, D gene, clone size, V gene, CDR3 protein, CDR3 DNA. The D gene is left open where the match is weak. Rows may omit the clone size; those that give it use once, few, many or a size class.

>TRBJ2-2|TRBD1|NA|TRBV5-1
CASSLGTGATGELFF
TGCGCCAGCAGCTTGGGAACAGGGGCCACCGGGGAGCTGTTTTTT
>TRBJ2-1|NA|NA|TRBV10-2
CASSGGTRRGNEQFF
TGCGCCAGCAGTGGGGGGACTCGGCGCGGGAATGAGCAGTTCTTC
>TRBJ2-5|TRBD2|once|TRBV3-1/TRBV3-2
CASSPGLAGRDQETQYF
TGTGCCAGCAGTCCCGGACTAGCGGGAAGAGACCAAGAGACCCAGTACTTC
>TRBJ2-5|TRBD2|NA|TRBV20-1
CSASWLAEETQYF
TGCAGTGCTAGTTGGCTAGCGGAAGAGACCCAGTACTTC
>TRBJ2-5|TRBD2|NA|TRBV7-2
CASSLVASGHQETQYF
TGTGCCAGCAGCTTAGTTGCTAGCGGGCACCAAGAGACCCAGTACTTC
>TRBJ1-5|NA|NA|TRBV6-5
CASRRDWDQPQHF
TGTGCCAGCAGACGAGACTGGGATCAGCCCCAGCATTTT
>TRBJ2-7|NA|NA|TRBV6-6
CASRLTGTQSYEQYF
TGTGCCAGCAGGCTAACCGGGACCCAGTCCTACGAGCAGTACTTC
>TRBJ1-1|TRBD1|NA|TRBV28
CASSLPGTANTEAFF
TGTGCCAGCAGTCTCCCCGGGACAGCCAACACTGAAGCTTTCTTT
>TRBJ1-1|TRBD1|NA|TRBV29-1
CSVIRGPMNTEAFF
TGCAGCGTGATCAGGGGGCCTATGAACACTGAAGCTTTCTTT
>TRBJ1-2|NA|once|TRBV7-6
CASSLAAGYGYTF
TGTGCCAGCAGCTTAGCCGCCGGCTATGGCTACACCTTC
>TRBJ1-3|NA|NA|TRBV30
CAWSLAGSGNTIYF
TGTGCCTGGAGTTTGGCGGGCTCTGGAAACACCATATATTTT
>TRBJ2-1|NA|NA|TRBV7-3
CASSPLTSSYNEQFF
TGTGCCAGCAGCCCTCTGACTAGCTCCTACAATGAGCAGTTCTTC
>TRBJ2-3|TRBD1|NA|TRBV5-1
CASSPGQTIRTITDTQYF
TGCGCCAGCAGCCCGGGACAGACGATAAGAACCATCACAGATACGCAGTATTTT
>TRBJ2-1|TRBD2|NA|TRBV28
CASSPTGPSGRAGNEQFF
TGTGCCAGCAGCCCGACAGGGCCTAGCGGGAGGGCCGGAAATGAGCAGTTCTTC
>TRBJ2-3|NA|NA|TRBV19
CASSMARTDTQYF
TGTGCCAGTAGTATGGCCCGCACAGATACGCAGTATTTT
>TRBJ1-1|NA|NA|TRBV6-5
CASRFTGENTEAFF
TGTGCCAGCAGATTTACAGGAGAGAACACTGAAGCTTTCTTT
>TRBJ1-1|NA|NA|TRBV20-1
CSASSTWGNTEAFF
TGCAGTGCTAGTTCCACCTGGGGGAACACTGAAGCTTTCTTT
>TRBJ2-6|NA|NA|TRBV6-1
CASSDLIGGSGANVLTF
TGTGCCAGCAGTGACTTAATTGGGGGCTCTGGGGCCAACGTCCTGACTTTC
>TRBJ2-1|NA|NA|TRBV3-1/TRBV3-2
CASSQRLLSYNEQFF
TGTGCCAGCAGCCAAAGACTCCTCTCCTACAATGAGCAGTTCTTC
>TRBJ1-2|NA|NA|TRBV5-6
CASSPGGRYGYTF
TGTGCCAGCAGCCCGGGGGGCAGATATGGCTACACCTTC
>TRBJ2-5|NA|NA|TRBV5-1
CASSLEGRQETQYF
TGCGCCAGCAGCTTGGAGGGCAGACAAGAGACCCAGTACTTC
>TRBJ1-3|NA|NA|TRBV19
CASSTSFSGNTIYF
TGTGCCAGTAGTACCAGTTTCTCTGGAAACACCATATATTTT
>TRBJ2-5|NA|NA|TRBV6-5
CASSWGGEETQYF
TGTGCCAGCAGTTGGGGAGGAGAAGAGACCCAGTACTTC
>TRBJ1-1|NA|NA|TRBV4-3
CASSQEAGNTEAFF
TGCGCCAGCAGCCAAGAGGCGGGGAACACTGAAGCTTTCTTT
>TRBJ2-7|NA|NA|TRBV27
CASSLREAYEQYF
TGTGCCAGCAGTTTAAGGGAGGCCTACGAGCAGTACTTC
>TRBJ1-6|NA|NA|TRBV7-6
CASSLGSGFNSPLHF
TGTGCCAGCAGCTTAGGATCAGGGTTTAATTCACCCCTCCACTTT
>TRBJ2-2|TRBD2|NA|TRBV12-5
CASGAGLAGFTGELFF
TGTGCTAGTGGTGCCGGACTAGCGGGATTCACCGGGGAGCTGTTTTTT
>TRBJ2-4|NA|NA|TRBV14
CASSLGLNIQYF
TGTGCCAGCAGCCTCGGACTAAACATTCAGTACTTC
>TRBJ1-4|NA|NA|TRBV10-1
CASRLRGNEKLFF
TGCGCCAGCAGACTCCGAGGAAATGAAAAACTGTTTTTT
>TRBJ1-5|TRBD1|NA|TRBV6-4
CASSPDRGGQPQHF
TGTGCCAGCAGCCCCGACAGGGGAGGTCAGCCCCAGCATTTT
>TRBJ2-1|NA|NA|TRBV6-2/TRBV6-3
CASSRPGGRNEQFF
TGTGCCAGCAGTCGCCCCGGGGGAAGGAATGAGCAGTTCTTC
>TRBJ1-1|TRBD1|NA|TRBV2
CASSRDRQRGAFF
TGTGCCAGCAGCAGGGACAGACAACGTGGAGCTTTCTTT
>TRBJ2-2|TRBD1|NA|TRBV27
CASTKQGARATGELFF
TGTGCCAGCACTAAACAGGGGGCGCGGGCCACCGGGGAGCTGTTTTTT
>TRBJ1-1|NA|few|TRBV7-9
CASSFPLGVQNTEAFF
TGTGCCAGCAGCTTCCCGTTGGGGGTACAGAACACTGAAGCTTTCTTT
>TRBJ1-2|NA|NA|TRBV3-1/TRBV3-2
CASARRGDGDRYTF
TGTGCCAGCGCTCGACGGGGGGACGGCGATAGGTACACCTTC
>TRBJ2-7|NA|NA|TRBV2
CASSEEAGSYEQYF
TGTGCCAGCAGTGAGGAGGCAGGGAGCTACGAGCAGTACTTC
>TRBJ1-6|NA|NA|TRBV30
CAWRSEGLNSPLHF
TGTGCCTGGAGGTCGGAGGGCCTTAATTCACCCCTCCACTTT
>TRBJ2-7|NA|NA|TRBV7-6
CASSLGPYYEQYF
TGTGCCAGCAGCCTCGGACCCTACTACGAGCAGTACTTC
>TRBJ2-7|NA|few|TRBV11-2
CASSLNIPVRTISYEQYF
TGTGCCAGCAGCTTAAACATCCCCGTGAGGACGATCTCCTACGAGCAGTACTTC
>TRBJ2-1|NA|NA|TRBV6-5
CASSPALRGRDKQFF
TGTGCCAGCAGTCCCGCGCTTCGGGGGAGGGACAAGCAGTTCTTC
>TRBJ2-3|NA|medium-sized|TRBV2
CASSSGTDTQYF
TGTGCCAGCAGTAGTGGCACAGATACGCAGTATTTT
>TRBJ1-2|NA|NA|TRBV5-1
CASSPGRLYGYTF
TGCGCCAGCAGCCCGGGACGGCTCTATGGCTACACCTTC
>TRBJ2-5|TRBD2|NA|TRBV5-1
CASSTGLAGGVKETQYF
TGCGCCAGCAGCACGGGACTAGCGGGAGGGGTGAAAGAGACCCAGTACTTC
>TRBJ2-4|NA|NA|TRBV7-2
CASSYSWGRQDIQYF
TGTGCCAGCAGCTATTCTTGGGGGCGCCAGGACATTCAGTACTTC
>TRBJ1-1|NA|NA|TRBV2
CASTPSVVEAFF
TGTGCCAGCACCCCTTCGGTGGTTGAAGCTTTCTTT
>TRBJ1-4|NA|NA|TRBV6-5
CASSYSPAATNEKLFF
TGTGCCAGCAGTTACTCCCCTGCAGCAACTAATGAAAAACTGTTTTTT
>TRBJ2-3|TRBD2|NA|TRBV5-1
CASSLSSGGSDTQYF
TGCGCCAGCAGCTTGTCCAGCGGGGGCTCAGATACGCAGTATTTT
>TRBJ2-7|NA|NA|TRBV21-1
CASSLGRLAGNQYEQYF
TGTGCCAGCAGTCTAGGGCGGCTAGCGGGAAATCAATACGAGCAGTACTTC
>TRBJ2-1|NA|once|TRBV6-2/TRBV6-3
CASSYNPNRDRRNEQFF
TGTGCCAGCAGTTATAATCCTAACAGGGATAGACGCAATGAGCAGTTCTTC
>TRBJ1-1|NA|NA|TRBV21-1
CASSKGGDRKYGEAFF
TGTGCCAGCAGCAAAGGGGGGGACAGGAAGTATGGTGAAGCTTTCTTT
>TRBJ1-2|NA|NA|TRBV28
CAIGISQGNYGYTF
TGTGCCATAGGAATATCCCAGGGTAACTATGGCTACACCTTC
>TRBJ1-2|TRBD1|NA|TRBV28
CASRTGANYGYTF
TGTGCCAGCAGGACAGGGGCGAACTATGGCTACACCTTC
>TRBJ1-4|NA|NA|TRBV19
CASSPGANEKLFF
TGTGCCAGTTCCCCGGGAGCGAATGAAAAACTGTTTTTT
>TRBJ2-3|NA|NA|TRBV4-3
CASSPRGTGTDTQYF
TGCGCCAGCAGCCCCCGAGGCACCGGCACAGATACGCAGTATTTT
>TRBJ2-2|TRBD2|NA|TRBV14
CASSQPGLAEHTGELFF
TGTGCCAGCAGCCAACCGGGACTAGCGGAACACACCGGGGAGCTGTTTTTT
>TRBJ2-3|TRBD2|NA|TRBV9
CASSPSGSRTDTQYF
TGTGCCAGCAGCCCAAGCGGGAGCCGCACAGATACGCAGTATTTT
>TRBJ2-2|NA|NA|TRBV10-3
CAISESIPGGELFF
TGTGCCATCAGTGAGTCGATCCCGGGCGGGGAGCTGTTTTTT
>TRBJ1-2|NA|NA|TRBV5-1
CASSLERGSRDGYTF
TGCGCCAGCAGCTTGGAGCGGGGGTCAAGGGATGGCTACACCTTC
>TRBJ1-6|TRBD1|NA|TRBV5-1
CASSLDARGNSPLHF
TGCGCCAGCAGCCTGGACGCCAGGGGGAATTCACCCCTCCACTTT